The present T cell receptor (beta chain) was sequenced within a study of spatial heterogeneity in lung cancer. Time point specified: sample taken at primary tumor resection. TCRdb passed the 5' RACE reads through MiXCR, listing each CDR3 protein once. The table records tens of thousands of distinct CDR3 sequences, approximately 12% of them present only once. There are many counts of this clonotype. This CDR3 comprises 15 residues. Trimming stripped 5 bases from V and 2 bases from J, with 14 bases between. Germline-derived CDR1 and CDR2 are SGHTA and FQGNSA. The starting material was PBMCs, obtained at surgery. The gene calls are TRBV7-2 and TRBJ2-3; the D gene is possibly TRBD1 (6 bases). This TCR was recovered from a male donor with early-stage non-small cell lung cancer. CDR3: CASSGMGHLTDTQYF. Here the CDR3 DNA reads TGTGCCAGCAGCGGAATGGGACATCTCACAGATACGCAGTATTTT. Combining the CDR3 with reference TRBV7-2 and TRBJ2-3 gives the whole variable domain GAGVSQSPSNKVTEKGKDVELRCDPISGHTALYWYRQSLGQGLEFLIYFQGNSAPDKSGLPSDRFSAERTGGSVSTLTIQRTQQEDSAVYLCASSGMGHLTDTQYFGPGTRLTVL.